This T cell receptor beta chain was profiled in a study of metastatic and nonmetastatic thyroid tumors (TCRdb year 2020). Describing the broader study: For patients with malignant and with benign thyroid disease, the researchers compared repertoires between peripheral blood samples and tumor or nodule tissue samples. Results and caveats for the whole study, not just this receptor: In both blood and tumor samples, TCR beta diversity was reported to be significantly higher in malignant tumors than in benign nodules.

Including the terminal cysteine and phenylalanine, the CDR3 comprises 15 residues. Only the CDR3 part of the read is kept: 45 bases, read in frame from the first base. The germline V gene specifies MDHEN as CDR1 and SYDVKM as CDR2. Library prep was done by PCR. Sequencing was carried out with an Illumina HiSeq 4000. High-throughput sequencing was used to profile the TCR beta-chain CDR3 region of each patient. Per the authors' processing: Drawing on CDR3 differences between clinicopathological groups, the researchers built a classifier meant to tell apart patients with distant-metastatic papillary thyroid cancer. To measure repertoire diversity the researchers used the Shannon index, while the Morisita-Horn index served to gauge how similar the tumor and blood repertoires were. TCRdb passed the public sequencing reads through fastp at Q25 and MiXCR, retaining productive beta sequences. These V and J calls originate from TCRdb's pipeline instead of the authors' own analysis. Across this sample there are roughly 29,000 clones, with 20% to 30% seen only once. Of the sample, 2% to 3% is held by the ten largest clones.

This clone showed up many times. The antigen it binds to is not known. One end of the junction does not line up with germline, which may come from a read error. No treatment had been received by any patient before thyroid surgery. The study retrospectively analysed patient clinical samples collected from the early 2010s to the late 2010s using T-cell receptor beta sequencing. The sample was blood. The TCR comes from a female donor with papillary thyroid cancer or a benign thyroid nodule (not recorded which). Some clones in this sample may be carry-over from other donors' samples. The chain employs TRBV28 and TRBJ2-5; perhaps TRBD2 is the D gene, with 6 bases matching. The CDR3 region: CVSSRLGISLETQYF. The nucleotides read TGTGTCAGCAGTAGACTAGGAATTTCTCTAGAGACCCAGTACTTC. Reference TRBV28 and TRBJ2-5 genes cover what lies past the CDR3, so the full variable domain is DVKVTQSSRYLVKRTGEKVFLECVQDMDHENMFWYRQDPGLGLRLIYFSYDVKMKEKGDIPEGYSVSREKKERFSLILESASTNQTSMYLCVSSRLGISLETQYFGPGTRLLVL.